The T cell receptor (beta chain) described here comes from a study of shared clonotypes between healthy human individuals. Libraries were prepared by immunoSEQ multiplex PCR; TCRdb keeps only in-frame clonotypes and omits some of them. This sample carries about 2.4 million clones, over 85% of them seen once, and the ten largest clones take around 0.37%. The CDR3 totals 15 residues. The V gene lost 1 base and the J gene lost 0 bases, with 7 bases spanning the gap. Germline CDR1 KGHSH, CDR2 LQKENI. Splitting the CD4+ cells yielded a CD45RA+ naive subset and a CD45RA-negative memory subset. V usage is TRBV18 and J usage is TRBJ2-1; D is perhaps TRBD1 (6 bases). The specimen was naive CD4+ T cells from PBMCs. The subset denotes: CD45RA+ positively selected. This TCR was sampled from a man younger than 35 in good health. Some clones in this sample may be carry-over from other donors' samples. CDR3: CASSPLQGSYNEQFF. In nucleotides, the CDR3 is TGTGCCAGCTCACCACTACAGGGCTCCTACAATGAGCAGTTCTTC.